Below, 14 T cell receptor beta chains from the same sample are listed, as sequenced in a study of cytomegalovirus exposure and HLA in healthy donors. The PCR employed 60 Vbeta primers together with 13 Jbeta primers. The protocol was immunoSEQ multiplex PCR, while the TCRdb copy is restricted to in-frame clones and leaves out a portion. This sample carries some 140,000 clones, roughly three quarters of them seen once, and the ten largest clones take 7.7%. Sequenced input: PBMCs. The origin of the receptors is a man in his thirties or forties in good health and CMV-seropositive.

The CDR3 here is CASSLGWGGGIGETQYF. Here the CDR3 DNA reads TGTGCCAGCAGCCTAGGATGGGGGGGTGGGATAGGAGAGACCCAGTACTTC. V and J are TRBV11-2 and TRBJ2-5, with 7 bases lining up with TRBD2. V shed 5 bases and J 4 bases; nucleotides not matched to a gene: 16. This CDR3 comprises 17 residues. Germline loops: CDR1 SGHAT, CDR2 FQNNGV.

The chain links TRBV11-2 to TRBJ1-1, with D possibly TRBD1 on 5 matching bases. The CDR3 has 14 amino acids. CDR1 and CDR2 from the germline V gene are SGHAT and FQNNGV. The ends were cut back, 1 base at V and 6 bases at J, with 12 bases in the middle. This CDR3 reads CASSLVVGGAEAFF. CDR3 nucleotides: TGTGCCAGCAGCTTAGTGGTGGGGGGGGCTGAAGCTTTCTTT.

This rearrangement joins TRBV7-2 to TRBJ2-3; D is possibly TRBD2 (5 bases). Trimming took 1 base from V and 2 from J, leaving 13 bases between them. CDR3 size: 16 residues. CDR1 and CDR2 (germline): SGHTA, FQGNSA. CDR3 in amino acids: CASSLVGSGLTDTQYF. In DNA form, the CDR3 reads TGTGCCAGCAGCTTAGTAGGAAGCGGCCTCACAGATACGCAGTATTTT.

V is TRBV27 and J is TRBJ1-1; 9 nucleotides line up with TRBD1. V shed 4 bases, J shed 10 bases, and the junction held 10 bases outside the gene matches. Germline V gene data show CDR1 as MNHEY and CDR2 as SMNVEV (reference sequence). The CDR3 is 14 amino acids. CDR3 nucleotide sequence: TGTGCCAGCAGTTACCTTTCAAGGGACAGGGTAGCTTTCTTT. It yields the protein CASSYLSRDRVAFF.

This chain connects TRBV19 to TRBJ1-1; D remains unclear. In germline, CDR1 is LNHDA, CDR2 SQIVND (reference sequence). The CDR3 covers 14 residues. V gave up 3 bases and J gave up 0 bases, with 8 bases separating them. CDR3 bases: TGTGCCAGTAGTATGGTGTCAGTGAACACTGAAGCTTTCTTT. Protein sequence: CASSMVSVNTEAFF. The full variable domain, rest sourced from reference TRBV19 and TRBJ1-1, is DGGITQSPKYLFRKEGQNVTLSCEQNLNHDAMYWYRQDPGQGLRLIYYSQIVNDFQKGDIAEGYSVSREKKESFPLTVTSAQKNPTAFYLCASSMVSVNTEAFFGQGTRLTVV.

The CDR3 DNA is TGTGCCATCAGTGTGGGCAGGGGATCCTACAATGAGCAGTTCTTC. Its protein product is CAISVGRGSYNEQFF. This sequence joins TRBV10-3 and TRBJ2-1; D is perhaps TRBD1 (6 bases). This CDR3 comprises 15 residues. Looked up from germline, CDR1 is ENHRY and CDR2 is SYGVKD. Deletions cut 4 bases from V and 1 base from J, with 11 bases between.

The chain combines TRBV5-1 with TRBJ2-7, with TRBD1 matching over 8 bases. The V and J ends lost 2 bases and 3 bases, in that order; junction bases with no gene match: 7. Per germline, CDR1 SGHRS and CDR2 YFSETQ. The CDR3 is 15 residues long. The CDR3 DNA is TGCGCCAGCAGCTTATCCTCAGGGGGCGGCTACGAGCAGTACTTC. Residues: CASSLSSGGGYEQYF.

The chain combines TRBV9 with TRBJ2-1, with 8 bases lining up with TRBD2. The length of the CDR3 is 14 residues. Germline assignment: CDR1 SGDLS and CDR2 YYNGEE. V lost 2 bases and J lost 5; bases outside the gene matches: 3. CDR3 DNA: TGTGCCAGCAGCGTTAGCGGGAATGACAATGAGCAGTTCTTC. Translated: CASSVSGNDNEQFF.

The chain recombines TRBV11-1 with TRBJ1-1; D unresolved. The CDR3 is 15 residues long. The germline gives CDR1 SGHAT, CDR2 FQDESV (reference sequence). The ends were cut back, 5 bases at V and 5 bases at J, with 18 bases in the middle. CDR3 sequence reads: CASSHNLNRGTEAFF. CDR3 coding DNA: TGTGCCAGCAGCCATAACCTTAATCGGGGTACTGAAGCTTTCTTT.

This sequence joins TRBV7-8 and TRBJ1-3, with 7 bases fitting TRBD1. The germline CDR1 and CDR2 sequences are SGHVS and FQNEAQ. V lost 5 bases and J lost 4; bases outside the gene matches: 11. The CDR3 loop spans 16 amino acids. DNA of the CDR3: TGTGCCAGCAGCCGAACATCGACAGGGTGGGGAAACACCATATATTTT. Amino acids: CASSRTSTGWGNTIYF.

The chain joins TRBV28 to TRBJ1-1, with 9 bases identical to TRBD1. Germline assignment: CDR1 MDHEN and CDR2 SYDVKM. The CDR3 is made up of 14 amino acids. V was pared by 2 bases and J by 4 bases, with 2 bases of the junction left unmatched. For the CDR3, the DNA is TGTGCCAGCAGTTTAGGGACAGGGATCACTGAAGCTTTCTTT. Translated, it gives CASSLGTGITEAFF.

This clone appeared a few times. This chain connects TRBV27 to TRBJ2-7, with 8 bases that match TRBD1. V lost 6 bases to trimming and J lost 1 base; unmatched junction nucleotides: 5. The CDR3 is 14 residues long. Germline V gene sequence: CDR1 MNHEY, CDR2 SMNVEV (reference sequence). In DNA form, the CDR3 reads TGTGCCAGCAGGATCCAGGGGGCATCCTACGAGCAGTACTTC. This encodes CASRIQGASYEQYF.

V usage is TRBV6-5 and J usage is TRBJ1-3, with D unclear. Per the germline V gene, CDR1 is MNHEY and CDR2 is SVGAGI. Trimming cost V 6 bases and J 0 bases, with 6 bases left between them. The CDR3 sequence is 13 residues long. CDR3 DNA: TGTGCCAGCAGGAGGCTCTCTGGAAACACCATATATTTT. Its translation is CASRRLSGNTIYF.

This sequence joins TRBV19 and TRBJ2-7; 10 positions agree with TRBD1. Trimming at V came to 5 bases and at J to 2 bases, leaving 9 bases not matched to a gene. The CDR3 is 16 amino acids. Per the germline V gene, CDR1 is LNHDA and CDR2 is SQIVND (reference sequence). CDR3 in amino acids: CASSRGGGQGTYEQYF. CDR3 bases: TGTGCCAGTAGTCGAGGAGGGGGACAGGGGACCTACGAGCAGTACTTC.